A selection of T cell receptor beta chains follows, all from one sample in a study of shared clonotypes between healthy human individuals. Sequencing was performed with immunoSEQ multiplex PCR; in TCRdb, only in-frame clones are kept and a portion is missing. The data contain a few million clones, about nine tenths of them singletons. Sequenced: naive CD4+ T cells from PBMCs. Source of these receptors: a man between 18 and 35 years old in good health. Some clones in this sample may be carry-over from other donors' samples. Each CDR3 is given with its conserved first and last residue. A D gene is named only where the DNA matches it firmly. Not every row has a clone size; where given, it reads once, few, many or a size class.

v_call	clone_size	d_call	j_call	cdr3_aa	cdr3_nt
TRBV7-2	-	TRBD1	TRBJ2-7	CASSFPGQGPRGQYF	TGTGCCAGCAGCTTCCCGGGACAGGGGCCAAGGGGGCAGTACTTC
TRBV4-2	-	-	TRBJ2-7	CASSQDSREYYEQYF	TGTGCCAGCAGCCAAGATTCCCGGGAGTACTACGAGCAGTACTTC
TRBV6-6	-	-	TRBJ1-6	CASSYGRLSPLHF	TGTGCCAGCAGTTACGGGCGGCTTTCACCCCTCCACTTT
TRBV4-2	-	-	TRBJ2-7	CASSQDPPYEQYF	TGTGCCAGCAGCCAAGATCCCCCCTACGAGCAGTACTTC
TRBV2	few	-	TRBJ1-5	CASSKEGSYQPQHF	TGTGCCAGCAGTAAGGAGGGGTCTTATCAGCCCCAGCATTTT
TRBV7-3	-	-	TRBJ2-1	CASSQLTNNEQFF	TGTGCCAGCAGCCAGCTTACGAACAATGAGCAGTTCTTC
TRBV5-1	-	TRBD1	TRBJ1-1	CASSAEGARNTEAFF	TGCGCCAGCAGCGCCGAGGGGGCGCGGAACACTGAAGCTTTCTTT
TRBV5-4	-	TRBD1	TRBJ1-2	CASSLSGGAGYGYTF	TGTGCCAGCAGTCTCTCAGGGGGCGCGGGCTATGGCTACACCTTC
TRBV4-3	-	TRBD2	TRBJ2-3	CASSQDALAGDPDTQYF	TGCGCCAGCAGCCAAGATGCCCTAGCGGGAGATCCAGATACGCAGTATTTT
TRBV30	-	-	TRBJ1-3	CAASKNRNSGNTIYF	TGTGCCGCATCTAAAAACAGGAACTCTGGAAACACCATATATTTT